Below, 8 T cell receptor beta chains from the same sample are listed, as sequenced in a study of T-cell memory formation after mild COVID-19. Using its own MiXCR run on the 5' RACE reads, TCRdb lists one record per CDR3 protein. The sample yields roughly 300,000 distinct CDR3 sequences, around 15% seen once. Material for sequencing was PBMCs or a T cell subset sorted from them (not recorded which). The source of these receptors is a man younger than 35 who had mild COVID-19 (a few samples of this study predate the infection). Cell type and time point are not known.

This chain connects TRBV10-1 to TRBJ2-5; D gene unclear. From germline, CDR1 is WNHNN and CDR2 SYGVQD (reference sequence). The germline V and J ends were trimmed by 7 bases and 5 bases, with 5 bases remaining between them. This CDR3 region has 10 residues. The CDR3 reads CASMRETQYF. The CDR3 DNA sequence: TGCGCCAGCATGAGGGAGACCCAGTACTTC.

This clonotype was counted a few times. V gene TRBV5-4 combines with J gene TRBJ2-3; D unclear. This CDR3 region has 18 residues. V was cut by 3 bases and J by 0 bases, with 20 bases left in between. Germline values: CDR1 SGHNT, CDR2 YYREEE (reference sequence). The CDR3 region has the DNA TGTGCCAGCAGCTCCCACTTTATGGAGTCCTCTAGCACAGATACGCAGTATTTT. This codes for CASSSHFMESSSTDTQYF. The full variable domain, rest sourced from reference TRBV5-4 and TRBJ2-3, is ETGVTQSPTHLIKTRGQQVTLRCSSQSGHNTVSWYQQALGQGPQFIFQYYREEENGRGNFPPRFSGLQFPNYSSELNVNALELDDSALYLCASSSHFMESSSTDTQYFGPGTRLTVL.

V is TRBV6-2 or TRBV6-3 and J is TRBJ2-1; 8 nucleotides line up with TRBD2. V lost 7 bases to trimming and J lost 6 bases; unmatched junction nucleotides: 8. This CDR3 is 14 amino acids long. Germline V gene sequence: CDR1 MNHEY, CDR2 SVGEGT. The CDR3 DNA reads as TGTGCCAGCAAAGAGCGGGGGCAGGGCAATGAGCAGTTCTTC. This encodes CASKERGQGNEQFF.

This clonotype was counted a few times. This chain uses TRBV5-5 with TRBJ1-3, with D tentatively TRBD1 (5 bases). CDR1 and CDR2 (germline): SGHKS, YYEKEE (reference sequence). Deletions cut 1 base from V and 0 bases from J, with 11 bases between. The CDR3 is 16 amino acids. The DNA of the CDR3 is TGTGCCAGCAGCTTGATGCGGGGGGACTCTGGAAACACCATATATTTT. Protein sequence: CASSLMRGDSGNTIYF.

The V call is TRBV9, the J call TRBJ2-1; TRBD2 is a possible D gene (5 bases). With 1 base removed from V and 6 bases from J, the gap between germline ends came to 8 bases. This CDR3 has 13 residues. Germline CDR1 reads SGDLS; CDR2 reads YYNGEE. The CDR3 loop is CASSVSTSNEQFF. In nucleotides, the CDR3 is TGTGCCAGCAGCGTATCCACTAGCAATGAGCAGTTCTTC.

The V and J genes are TRBV11-2 and TRBJ2-3, with TRBD1 matching over 8 bases. CDR3 length equals 16 residues. Trimming at V came to 6 bases and at J to 3 bases, leaving 11 bases not matched to a gene. Germline-derived CDR1 and CDR2 are SGHAT and FQNNGV. The CDR3 DNA reads TGTGCCAGCAGTTTTCAAACAGGGGGAAGGACAGATACGCAGTATTTT. This codes for CASSFQTGGRTDTQYF.

This clonotype was detected many times. The chain combines TRBV5-1 with TRBJ1-1; D not resolved. Germline CDR1 reads SGHRS; CDR2 reads YFSETQ. This CDR3 is 13 amino acids long. The V gene lost 5 bases and the J gene lost 5 bases, with 13 bases spanning the gap. This CDR3 is CASSLGSETEAFF. The CDR3 DNA follows: TGCGCCAGCAGTCTGGGATCAGAGACTGAAGCTTTCTTT.

The chain combines TRBV6-2 or TRBV6-3 with TRBJ2-2; 7 nucleotides line up with TRBD2. CDR1 and CDR2 from the germline V gene are MNHEY and SVGEGT. The CDR3 loop spans 16 amino acids. V lost 6 bases, J lost 2 bases, and 9 bases stayed unmatched. CDR3 nucleotide sequence: TGTGCCAGCAGCCCCCGGGACTACTTTAACACCGGGGAGCTGTTTTTT. This sequence encodes CASSPRDYFNTGELFF.